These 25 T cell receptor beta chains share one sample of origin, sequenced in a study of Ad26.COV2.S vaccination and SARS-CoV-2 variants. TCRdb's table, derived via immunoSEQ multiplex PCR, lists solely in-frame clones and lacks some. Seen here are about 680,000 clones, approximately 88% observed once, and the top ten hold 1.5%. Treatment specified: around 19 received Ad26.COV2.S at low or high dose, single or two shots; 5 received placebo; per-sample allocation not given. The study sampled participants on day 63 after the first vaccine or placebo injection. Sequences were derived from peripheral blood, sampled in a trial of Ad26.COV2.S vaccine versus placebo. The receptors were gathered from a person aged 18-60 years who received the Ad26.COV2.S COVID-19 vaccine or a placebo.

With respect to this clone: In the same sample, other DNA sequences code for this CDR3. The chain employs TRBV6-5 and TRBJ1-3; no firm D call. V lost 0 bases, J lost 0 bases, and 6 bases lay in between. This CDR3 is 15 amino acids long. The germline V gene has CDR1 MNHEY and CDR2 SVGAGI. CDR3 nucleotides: TGTGCCAGCAGTTACTCCCCGGACTCTGGAAACACCATATATTTT. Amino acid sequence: CASSYSPDSGNTIYF.

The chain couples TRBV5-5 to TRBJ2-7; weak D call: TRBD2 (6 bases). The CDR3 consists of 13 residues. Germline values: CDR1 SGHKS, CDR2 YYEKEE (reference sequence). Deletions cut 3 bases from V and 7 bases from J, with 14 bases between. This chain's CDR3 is CASSSAREGEQYF. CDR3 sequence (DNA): TGTGCCAGCAGCTCGGCGCGGGAAGGGGAGCAGTACTTC.

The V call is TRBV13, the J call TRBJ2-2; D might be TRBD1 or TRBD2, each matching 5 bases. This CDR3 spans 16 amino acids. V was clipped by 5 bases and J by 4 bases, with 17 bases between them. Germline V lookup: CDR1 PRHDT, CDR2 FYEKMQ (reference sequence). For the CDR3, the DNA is TGTGCCAGCAGCCCCCAAAGGGGTCGGGGCACCGGGGAGCTGTTTTTT. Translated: CASSPQRGRGTGELFF.

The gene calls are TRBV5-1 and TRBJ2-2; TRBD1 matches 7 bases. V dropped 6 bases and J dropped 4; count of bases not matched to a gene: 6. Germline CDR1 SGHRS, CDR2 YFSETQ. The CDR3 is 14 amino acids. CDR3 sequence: CASMEGTATGELFF. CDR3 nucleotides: TGCGCCAGCATGGAAGGGACAGCCACCGGGGAGCTGTTTTTT.

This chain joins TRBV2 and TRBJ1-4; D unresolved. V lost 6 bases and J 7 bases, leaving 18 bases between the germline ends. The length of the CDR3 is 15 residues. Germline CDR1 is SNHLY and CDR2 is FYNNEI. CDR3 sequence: CASSEREQRSEKLFF. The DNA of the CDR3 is TGTGCCAGCAGCGAAAGAGAACAGCGGAGTGAAAAACTGTTTTTT. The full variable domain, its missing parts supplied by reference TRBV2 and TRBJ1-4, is EPEVTQTPSHQVTQMGQEVILRCVPISNHLYFYWYRQILGQKVEFLVSFYNNEISEKSEIFDDQFSVERPDGSNFTLKIRSTKLEDSAMYFCASSEREQRSEKLFFGSGTQLSVL.

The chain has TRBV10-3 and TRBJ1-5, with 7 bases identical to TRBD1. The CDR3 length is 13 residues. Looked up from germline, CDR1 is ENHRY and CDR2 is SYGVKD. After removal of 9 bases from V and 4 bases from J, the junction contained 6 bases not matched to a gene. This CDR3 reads CAIQAQGNQPQHF. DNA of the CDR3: TGTGCCATACAAGCACAGGGGAATCAGCCCCAGCATTTT.

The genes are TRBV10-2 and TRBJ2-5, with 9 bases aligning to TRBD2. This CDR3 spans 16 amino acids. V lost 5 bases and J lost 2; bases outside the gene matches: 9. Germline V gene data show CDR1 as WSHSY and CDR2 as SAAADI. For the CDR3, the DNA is TGCGCCAGCAGTCAGGGGGGACTAGCCAGGCAAGAGACCCAGTACTTC. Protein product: CASSQGGLARQETQYF.

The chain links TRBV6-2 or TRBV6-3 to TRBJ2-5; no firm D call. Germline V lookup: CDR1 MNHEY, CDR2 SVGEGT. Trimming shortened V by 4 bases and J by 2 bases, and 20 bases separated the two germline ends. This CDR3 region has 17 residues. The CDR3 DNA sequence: TGTGCCAGCAGTTTGGATTTAACACAAGGTGTACAAGAGACCCAGTACTTC. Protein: CASSLDLTQGVQETQYF.

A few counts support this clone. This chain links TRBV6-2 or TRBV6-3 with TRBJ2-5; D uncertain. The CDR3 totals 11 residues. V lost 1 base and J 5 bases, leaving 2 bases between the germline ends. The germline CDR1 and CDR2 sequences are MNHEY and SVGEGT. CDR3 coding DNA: TGTGCCAGCAGTTACTGGGAGACCCAGTACTTC. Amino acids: CASSYWETQYF.

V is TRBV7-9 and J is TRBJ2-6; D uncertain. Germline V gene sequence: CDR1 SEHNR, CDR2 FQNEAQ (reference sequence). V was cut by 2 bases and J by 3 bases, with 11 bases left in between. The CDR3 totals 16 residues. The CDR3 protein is CASSLNAGLGANVLTF. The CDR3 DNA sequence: TGTGCCAGCAGCTTAAACGCTGGGCTTGGGGCCAACGTCCTGACTTTC.

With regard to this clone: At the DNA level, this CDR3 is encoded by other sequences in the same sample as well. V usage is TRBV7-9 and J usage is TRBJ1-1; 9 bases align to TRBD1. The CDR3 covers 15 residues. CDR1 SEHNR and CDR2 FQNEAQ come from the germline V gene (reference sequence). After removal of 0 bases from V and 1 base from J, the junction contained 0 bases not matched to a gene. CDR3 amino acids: CASSLADRGNTEAFF. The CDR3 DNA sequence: TGTGCCAGCAGCTTAGCGGACAGGGGGAACACTGAAGCTTTCTTT. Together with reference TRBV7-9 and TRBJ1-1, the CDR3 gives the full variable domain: DTGVSQNPRHKITKRGQNVTFRCDPISEHNRLYWYRQTLGQGPEFLTYFQNEAQLEKSRLLSDRFSAERPKGSFSTLEIQRTEQGDSAMYLCASSLADRGNTEAFFGQGTRLTVV.

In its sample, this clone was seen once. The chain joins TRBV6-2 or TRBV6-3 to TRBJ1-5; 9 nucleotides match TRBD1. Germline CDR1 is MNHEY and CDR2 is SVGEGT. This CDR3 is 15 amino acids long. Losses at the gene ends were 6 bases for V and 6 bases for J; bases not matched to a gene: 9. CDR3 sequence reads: CASSRFGTGSQPQHF. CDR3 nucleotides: TGTGCCAGCAGCCGCTTTGGGACAGGGAGTCAGCCCCAGCATTTT.

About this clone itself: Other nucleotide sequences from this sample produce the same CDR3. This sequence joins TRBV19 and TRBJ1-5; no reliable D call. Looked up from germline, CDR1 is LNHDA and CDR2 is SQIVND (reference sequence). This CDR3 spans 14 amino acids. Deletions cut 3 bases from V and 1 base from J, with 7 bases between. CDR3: CASSITGSNQPQHF. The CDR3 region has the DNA TGTGCCAGTAGTATTACGGGGAGCAATCAGCCCCAGCATTTT.

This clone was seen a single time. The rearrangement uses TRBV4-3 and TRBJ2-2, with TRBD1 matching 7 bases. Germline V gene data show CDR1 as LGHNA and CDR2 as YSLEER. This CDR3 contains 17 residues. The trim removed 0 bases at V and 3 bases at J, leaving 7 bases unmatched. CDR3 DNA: TGCGCCAGCAGCCAAGATATTAGGGACAGCTACACCGGGGAGCTGTTTTTT. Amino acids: CASSQDIRDSYTGELFF.

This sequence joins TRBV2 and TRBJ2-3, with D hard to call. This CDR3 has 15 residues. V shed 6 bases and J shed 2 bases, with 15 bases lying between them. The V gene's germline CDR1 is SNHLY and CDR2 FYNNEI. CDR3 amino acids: CASREIMTNTDTQYF. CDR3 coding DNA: TGTGCCAGCAGGGAAATTATGACAAACACAGATACGCAGTATTTT.

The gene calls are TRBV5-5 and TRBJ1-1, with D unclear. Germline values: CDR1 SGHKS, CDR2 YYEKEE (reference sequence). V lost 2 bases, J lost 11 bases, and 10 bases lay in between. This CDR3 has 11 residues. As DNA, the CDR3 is TGTGCCAGCAGCTTCGGTGAGGCCGCTTTCTTT. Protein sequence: CASSFGEAAFF.

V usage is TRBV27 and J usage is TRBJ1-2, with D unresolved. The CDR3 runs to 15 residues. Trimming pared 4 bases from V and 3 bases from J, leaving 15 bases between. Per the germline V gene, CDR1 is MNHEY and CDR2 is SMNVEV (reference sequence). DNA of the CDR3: TGTGCCAGCAGTTCCCGGAGTAGGGCAGACTATGGCTACACCTTC. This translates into CASSSRSRADYGYTF.

For the CDR3, the DNA is TGTGCCACCAGCAGAAATAAACCGGGACTAGTCACAGATACGCAGTATTTT. It codes for CATSRNKPGLVTDTQYF. The chain combines TRBV15 with TRBJ2-3; 8 bases map to TRBD2. Germline lookup yields CDR1 LNHNV and CDR2 YYDKDF (reference sequence). This CDR3 is built from 17 residues. V was pared by 2 bases and J by 2 bases, with 9 bases of the junction left unmatched.

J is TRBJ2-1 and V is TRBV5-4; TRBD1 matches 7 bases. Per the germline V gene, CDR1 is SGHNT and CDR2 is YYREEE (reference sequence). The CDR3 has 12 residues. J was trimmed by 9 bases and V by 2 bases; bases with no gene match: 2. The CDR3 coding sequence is TGTGCCAGCAGCTTCAGGGGGTCTGAGCAGTTCTTC. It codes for CASSFRGSEQFF.

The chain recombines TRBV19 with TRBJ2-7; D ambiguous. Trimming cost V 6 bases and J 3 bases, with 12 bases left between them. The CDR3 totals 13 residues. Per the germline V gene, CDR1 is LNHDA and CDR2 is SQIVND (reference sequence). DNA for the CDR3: TGTGCCAGTAGACCCTCGGGTCTCTACGAGCAGTACTTC. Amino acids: CASRPSGLYEQYF.

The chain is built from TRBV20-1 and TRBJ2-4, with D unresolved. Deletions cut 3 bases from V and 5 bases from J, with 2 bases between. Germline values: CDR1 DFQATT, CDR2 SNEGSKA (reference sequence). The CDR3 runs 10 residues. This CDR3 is CSARENIQYF. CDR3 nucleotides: TGCAGTGCTAGGGAAAACATTCAGTACTTC.

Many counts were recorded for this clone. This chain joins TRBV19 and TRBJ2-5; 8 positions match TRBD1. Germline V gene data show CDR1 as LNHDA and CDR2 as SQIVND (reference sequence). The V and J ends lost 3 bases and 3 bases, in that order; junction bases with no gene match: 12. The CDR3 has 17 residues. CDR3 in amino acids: CASSMSFVGQGEETQYF. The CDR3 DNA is TGTGCCAGTAGTATGTCTTTTGTCGGACAGGGAGAAGAGACCCAGTACTTC.

Written as DNA, the CDR3 is TGTGCCACCAGCAGAGTTTTAGGGACCGCTCCTACCGAGCAGTACTTC. This codes for CATSRVLGTAPTEQYF. V usage is TRBV15 and J usage is TRBJ2-7, with D perhaps matching TRBD1 or TRBD2 (5 bases each). V lost 1 base and J 6 bases, leaving 19 bases between the germline ends. CDR3 length: 16 residues. Germline V gene lookup returns CDR1 LNHNV and CDR2 YYDKDF (reference sequence). Drawing the rest from reference TRBV15 and TRBJ2-7, the complete variable domain is DAMVIQNPRYQVTQFGKPVTLSCSQTLNHNVMYWYQQKSSQAPKLLFHYYDKDFNNEADTPDNFQSRRPNTSFCFLDIRSPGLGDTAMYLCATSRVLGTAPTEQYFGPGTRLTVT.

The CDR3 nucleotides read TGTGCCAGCAGTGAAGGGCTAGCGGGTCGGAGAGAGACCCAGTACTTC. Its protein is CASSEGLAGRRETQYF. The genes are TRBV2 and TRBJ2-5, with TRBD2 matching 8 bases. The CDR3 has 16 residues. The junction had 8 bases not matched to a gene; V was cut back by 1 base and J by 4 bases. CDR1 is SNHLY and CDR2 is FYNNEI in the germline V gene.

As DNA, the CDR3 is TGTGCTATTCGATACCAAGAGACCCAGTACTTC. Translated, it gives CAIRYQETQYF. The J gene is TRBJ2-5, the V gene TRBV12-5; unclear D gene. The CDR3 is 11 residues long. The V and J ends lost 10 bases and 0 bases respectively, with 6 bases between them. Germline assignment: CDR1 LGHNT and CDR2 FRNRAP.